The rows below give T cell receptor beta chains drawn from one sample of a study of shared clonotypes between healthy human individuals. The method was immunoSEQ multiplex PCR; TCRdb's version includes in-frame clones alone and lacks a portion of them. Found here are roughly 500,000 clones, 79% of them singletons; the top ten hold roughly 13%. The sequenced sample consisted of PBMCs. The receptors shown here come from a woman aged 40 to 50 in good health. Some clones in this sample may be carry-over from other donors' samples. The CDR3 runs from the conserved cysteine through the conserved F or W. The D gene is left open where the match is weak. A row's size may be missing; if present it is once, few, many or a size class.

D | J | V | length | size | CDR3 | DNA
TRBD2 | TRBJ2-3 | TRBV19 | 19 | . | CASSSGTSGPASSTDTQYF | TGTGCCAGTAGTTCGGGGACTAGCGGGCCTGCCTCTAGCACAGATACGCAGTATTTT
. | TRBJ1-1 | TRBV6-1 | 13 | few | CASSESVNTEAFF | TGTGCCAGCAGTGAATCCGTGAACACTGAAGCTTTCTTT
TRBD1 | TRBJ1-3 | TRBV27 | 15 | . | CAPHLTGGTGNTIYF | TGTGCCCCCCATCTGACAGGGGGTACTGGAAACACCATATATTTT
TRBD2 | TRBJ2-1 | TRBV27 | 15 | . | CASSSPSGRALGQFF | TGTGCCAGCAGTTCTCCTAGCGGGAGGGCCCTCGGGCAGTTCTTC
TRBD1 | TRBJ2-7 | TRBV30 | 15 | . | CAWSPGTGSYYEQYF | TGTGCCTGGAGTCCCGGGACAGGGTCGTACTACGAGCAGTACTTC
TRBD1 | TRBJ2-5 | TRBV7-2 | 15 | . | CASSSTTGGAETQYF | TGTGCCAGCAGCTCAACAACAGGGGGTGCAGAGACCCAGTACTTC
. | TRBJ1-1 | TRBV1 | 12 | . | CTSSQLNTEAFF | TGCACCAGCAGCCAACTGAACACTGAAGCTTTCTTT
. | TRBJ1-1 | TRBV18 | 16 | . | CASSVTPGGMNTEAFF | TGTGCCAGCTCAGTCACCCCCGGGGGCATGAACACTGAAGCTTTCTTT
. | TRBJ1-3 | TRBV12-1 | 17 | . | CASSFCGRIWSGNTIYF | TGTGCCAGCAGCTTTTGCGGCAGAATCTGGTCTGGAAACACCATATATTTT
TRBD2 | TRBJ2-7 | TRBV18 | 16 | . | CASSPPVAGAPYEQYF | TGTGCCAGCTCACCACCGGTCGCGGGAGCACCCTACGAGCAGTACTTC
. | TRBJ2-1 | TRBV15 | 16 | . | CATSSPRSVVYNEQFF | TGTGCCACCAGCAGCCCCCGTTCCGTGGTGTACAATGAGCAGTTCTTC
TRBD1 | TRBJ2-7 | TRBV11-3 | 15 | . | CASSPTGTGAYEQYF | TGTGCCAGCAGCCCGACCGGGACAGGGGCCTACGAGCAGTACTTC
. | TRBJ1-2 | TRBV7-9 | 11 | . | CAGGQNYGYTF | TGTGCAGGGGGTCAGAACTATGGCTACACCTTC
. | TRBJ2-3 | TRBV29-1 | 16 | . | CSVESWSQTSTDTQYF | TGCAGCGTTGAGTCTTGGAGCCAGACGAGCACAGATACGCAGTATTTT
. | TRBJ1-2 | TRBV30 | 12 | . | CAFTGMAYGYTF | TGTGCCTTCACAGGGATGGCCTATGGCTACACCTTC
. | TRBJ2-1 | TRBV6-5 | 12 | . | CASSYRGDEQFF | TGTGCCAGCAGTTACAGGGGGGATGAGCAGTTCTTC
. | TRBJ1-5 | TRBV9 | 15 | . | CASSVGEGRSLPQHF | TGTGCCAGCAGCGTAGGTGAGGGCCGATCCTTGCCCCAGCATTTT
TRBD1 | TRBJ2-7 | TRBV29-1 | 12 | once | CSARDRSYEQYF | TGCAGCGCCCGGGACAGGTCCTACGAGCAGTACTTC
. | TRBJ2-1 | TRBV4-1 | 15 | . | CASSQNQGTYNEQFF | TGCGCCAGCAGCCAAAATCAGGGGACTTACAATGAGCAGTTCTTC
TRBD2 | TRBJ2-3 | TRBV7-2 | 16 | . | CASLQGGRVLTDTQYF | TGTGCCAGCCTACAGGGCGGGAGGGTTCTCACAGATACGCAGTATTTT
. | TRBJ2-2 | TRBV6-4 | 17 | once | CASSDSRGPSGTGELFF | TGTGCCAGCAGTGACAGCAGGGGTCCATCCGGCACCGGGGAGCTGTTTTTT
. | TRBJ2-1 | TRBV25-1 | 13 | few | CASKEGVEDEQFF | TGTGCCAGCAAGGAAGGCGTGGAAGATGAGCAGTTCTTC
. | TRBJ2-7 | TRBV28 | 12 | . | CASSWGHYEQYF | TGTGCCAGCAGTTGGGGCCATTACGAGCAGTACTTC
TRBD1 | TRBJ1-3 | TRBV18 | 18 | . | CASSPRDRGLFALNTIYF | TGTGCCAGCTCACCACGGGACAGGGGACTCTTCGCCTTAAACACCATATATTTT